The TCR beta chain under discussion was sequenced for a study of blood T cell repertoires in COVID-19. Study overall: The United States, Italy and Spain were the sources of the acute and convalescent COVID-19 samples.

In the original workflow: Nucleated cell number was recorded as an estimate derived from reference gene primer amplification. Repertoires were generated with immunoSEQ multiplex PCR, while TCRdb's copy carries only in-frame clones and drops some. That table furnishes V, J and clone size, whereas the DNA furnished D and trimming. The data contain over 110,000 clones, 84% of them seen just once; the ten biggest clones take up 5.5%. V was clipped by 0 bases and J by 3 bases, with 18 bases between them. The germline V gene has CDR1 GTSNPN and CDR2 SVGIG (reference sequence). CDR3 length equals 17 residues. The age range of participants was 18 to 89 years, with residence in roughly 25 US areas.

The chain employs TRBV30 and TRBJ1-5, with D perhaps TRBD1 (6 bases). The sample taken for sequencing was PBMCs or T cells enriched from blood (not recorded which). This receptor was identified in a man aged 35-49 years with acute COVID-19. The CDR3, as DNA: TGTGCCTGGAGTGTAAGTAGGACAGACCTAACCAATCAGCCCCAGCATTTT. This gives the protein CAWSVSRTDLTNQPQHF.